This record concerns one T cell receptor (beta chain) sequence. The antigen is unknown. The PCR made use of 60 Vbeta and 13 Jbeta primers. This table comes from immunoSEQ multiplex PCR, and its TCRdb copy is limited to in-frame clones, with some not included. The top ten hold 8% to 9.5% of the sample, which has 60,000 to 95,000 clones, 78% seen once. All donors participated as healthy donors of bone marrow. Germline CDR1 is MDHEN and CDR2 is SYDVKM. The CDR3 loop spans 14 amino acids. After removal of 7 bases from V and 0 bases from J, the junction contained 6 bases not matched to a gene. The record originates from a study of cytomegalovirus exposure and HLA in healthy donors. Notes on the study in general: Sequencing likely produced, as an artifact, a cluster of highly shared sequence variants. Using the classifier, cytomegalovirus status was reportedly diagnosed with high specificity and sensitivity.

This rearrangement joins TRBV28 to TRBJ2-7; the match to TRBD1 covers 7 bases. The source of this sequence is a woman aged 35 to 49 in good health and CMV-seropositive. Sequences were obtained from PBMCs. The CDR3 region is CASIRQGSSYEQYF. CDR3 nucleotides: TGTGCCAGCATCAGACAGGGAAGCTCCTACGAGCAGTACTTC.